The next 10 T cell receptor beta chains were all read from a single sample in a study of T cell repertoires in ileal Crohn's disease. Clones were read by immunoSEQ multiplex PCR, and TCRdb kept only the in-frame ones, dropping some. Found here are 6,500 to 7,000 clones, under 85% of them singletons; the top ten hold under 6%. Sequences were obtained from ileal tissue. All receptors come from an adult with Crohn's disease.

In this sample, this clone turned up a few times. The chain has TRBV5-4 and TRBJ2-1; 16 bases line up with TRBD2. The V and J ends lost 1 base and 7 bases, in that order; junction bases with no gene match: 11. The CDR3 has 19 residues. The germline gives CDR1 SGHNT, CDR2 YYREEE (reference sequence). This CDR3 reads CASSLPGTSGRAGKNEQFF. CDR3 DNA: TGTGCCAGCAGCTTGCCCGGGACTAGCGGGAGGGCCGGTAAGAATGAGCAGTTCTTC.

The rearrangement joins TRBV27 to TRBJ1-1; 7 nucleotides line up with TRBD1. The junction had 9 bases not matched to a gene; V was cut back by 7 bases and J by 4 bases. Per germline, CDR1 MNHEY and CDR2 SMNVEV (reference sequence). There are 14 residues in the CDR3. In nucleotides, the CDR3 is TGTGCCAGCAACCCCCGACAGGGCGGCACTGAAGCTTTCTTT. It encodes CASNPRQGGTEAFF.

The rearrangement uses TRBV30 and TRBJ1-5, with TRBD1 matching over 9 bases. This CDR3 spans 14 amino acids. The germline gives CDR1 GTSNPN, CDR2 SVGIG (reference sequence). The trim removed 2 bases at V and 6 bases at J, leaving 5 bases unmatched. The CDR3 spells CAWSKGQGPQPQHF. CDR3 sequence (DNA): TGTGCCTGGAGTAAGGGACAGGGCCCTCAGCCCCAGCATTTT.

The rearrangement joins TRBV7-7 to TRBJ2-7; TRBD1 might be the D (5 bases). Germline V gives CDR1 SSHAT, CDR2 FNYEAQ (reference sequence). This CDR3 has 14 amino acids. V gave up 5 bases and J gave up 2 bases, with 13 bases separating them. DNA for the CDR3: TGTGCCAGCAGCCCAGGGCAGCCGACCTACGAGCAGTACTTC. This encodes CASSPGQPTYEQYF. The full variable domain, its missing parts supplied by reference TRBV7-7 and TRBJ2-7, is GAGVSQSPRYKVTKRGQDVTLRCDPISSHATLYWYQQALGQGPEFLTYFNYEAQPDKSGLPSDRFSAERPEGSISTLTIQRTEQRDSAMYRCASSPGQPTYEQYFGPGTRLTVT.

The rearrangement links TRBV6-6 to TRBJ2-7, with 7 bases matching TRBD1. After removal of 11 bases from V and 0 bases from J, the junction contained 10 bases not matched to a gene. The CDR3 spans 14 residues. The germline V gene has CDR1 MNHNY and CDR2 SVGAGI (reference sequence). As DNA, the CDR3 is TGTGCCGTATTTACAGGGGCCCCCTCCTACGAGCAGTACTTC. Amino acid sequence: CAVFTGAPSYEQYF.

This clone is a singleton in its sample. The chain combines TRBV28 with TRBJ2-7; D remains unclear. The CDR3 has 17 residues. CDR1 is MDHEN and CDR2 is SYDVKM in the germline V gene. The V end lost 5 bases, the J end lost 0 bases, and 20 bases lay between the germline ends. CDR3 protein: CASSPPPRSTYSYEQYF. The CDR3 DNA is TGTGCCAGCAGTCCTCCCCCCCGGTCTACCTACTCCTACGAGCAGTACTTC.

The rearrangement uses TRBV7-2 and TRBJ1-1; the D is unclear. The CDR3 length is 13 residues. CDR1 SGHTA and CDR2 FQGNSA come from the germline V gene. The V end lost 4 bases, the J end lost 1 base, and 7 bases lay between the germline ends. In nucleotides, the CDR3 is TGTGCCAGCAGCTCCCAGAAGAACACTGAAGCTTTCTTT. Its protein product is CASSSQKNTEAFF.

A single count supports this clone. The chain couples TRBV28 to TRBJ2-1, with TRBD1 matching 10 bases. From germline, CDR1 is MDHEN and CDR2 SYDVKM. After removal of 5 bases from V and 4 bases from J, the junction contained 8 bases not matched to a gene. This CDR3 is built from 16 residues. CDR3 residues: CASSPPMDRGYNEQFF. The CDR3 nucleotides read TGTGCCAGCAGTCCCCCTATGGACAGGGGGTACAATGAGCAGTTCTTC.

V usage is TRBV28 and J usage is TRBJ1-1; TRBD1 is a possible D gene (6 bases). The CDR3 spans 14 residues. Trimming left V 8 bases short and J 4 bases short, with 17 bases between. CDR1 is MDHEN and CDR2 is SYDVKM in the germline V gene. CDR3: CASGDIRGRTEAFF. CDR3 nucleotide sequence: TGTGCCAGCGGGGACATACGCGGACGCACTGAAGCTTTCTTT.

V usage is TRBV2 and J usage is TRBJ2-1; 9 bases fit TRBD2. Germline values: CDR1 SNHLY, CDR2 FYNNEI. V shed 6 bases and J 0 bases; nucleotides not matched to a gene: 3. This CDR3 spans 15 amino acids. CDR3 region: CASSLSGSSYNEQFF. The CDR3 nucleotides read TGTGCCAGCAGCCTTAGCGGGAGCTCCTACAATGAGCAGTTCTTC. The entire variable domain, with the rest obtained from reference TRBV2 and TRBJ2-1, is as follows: EPEVTQTPSHQVTQMGQEVILRCVPISNHLYFYWYRQILGQKVEFLVSFYNNEISEKSEIFDDQFSVERPDGSNFTLKIRSTKLEDSAMYFCASSLSGSSYNEQFFGPGTRLTVL.